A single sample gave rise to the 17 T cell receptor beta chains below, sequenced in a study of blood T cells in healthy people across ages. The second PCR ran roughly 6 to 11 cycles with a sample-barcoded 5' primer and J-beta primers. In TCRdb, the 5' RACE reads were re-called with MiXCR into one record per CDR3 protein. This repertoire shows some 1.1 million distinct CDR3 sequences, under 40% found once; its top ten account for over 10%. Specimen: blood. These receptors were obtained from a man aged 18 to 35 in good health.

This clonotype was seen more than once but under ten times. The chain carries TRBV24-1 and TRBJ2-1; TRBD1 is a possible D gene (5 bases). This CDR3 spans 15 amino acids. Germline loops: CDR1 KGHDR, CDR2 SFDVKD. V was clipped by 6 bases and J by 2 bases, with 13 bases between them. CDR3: CATSQRGQAYNEQFF. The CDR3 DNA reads TGTGCCACCAGTCAGCGTGGACAAGCCTACAATGAGCAGTTCTTC.

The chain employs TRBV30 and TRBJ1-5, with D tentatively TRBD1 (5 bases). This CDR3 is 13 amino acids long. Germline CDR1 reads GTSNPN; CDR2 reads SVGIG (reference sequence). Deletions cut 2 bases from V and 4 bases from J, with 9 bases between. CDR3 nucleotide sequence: TGTGCCTGGAGTTCAGGGTTTAATCAGCCCCAGCATTTT. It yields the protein CAWSSGFNQPQHF.

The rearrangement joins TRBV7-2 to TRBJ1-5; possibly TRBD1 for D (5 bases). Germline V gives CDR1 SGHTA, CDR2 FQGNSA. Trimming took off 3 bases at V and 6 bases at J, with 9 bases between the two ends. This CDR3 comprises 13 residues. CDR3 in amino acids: CASSLTVFQPQHF. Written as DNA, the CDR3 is TGTGCCAGCAGCTTGACAGTTTTTCAGCCCCAGCATTTT.

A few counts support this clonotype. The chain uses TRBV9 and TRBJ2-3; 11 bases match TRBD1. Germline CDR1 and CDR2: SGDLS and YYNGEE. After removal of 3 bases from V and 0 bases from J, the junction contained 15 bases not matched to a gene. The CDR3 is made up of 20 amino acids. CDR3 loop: CASSANQRLGQGASTDTQYF. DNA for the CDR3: TGTGCCAGCAGCGCCAACCAGCGCCTCGGACAGGGGGCCAGCACAGATACGCAGTATTTT.

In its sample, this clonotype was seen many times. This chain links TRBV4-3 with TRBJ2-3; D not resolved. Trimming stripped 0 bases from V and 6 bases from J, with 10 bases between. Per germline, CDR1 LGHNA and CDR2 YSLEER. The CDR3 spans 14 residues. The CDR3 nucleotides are TGCGCCAGCAGCCAAGACCCAGGCGTGGATACGCAGTATTTT. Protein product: CASSQDPGVDTQYF.

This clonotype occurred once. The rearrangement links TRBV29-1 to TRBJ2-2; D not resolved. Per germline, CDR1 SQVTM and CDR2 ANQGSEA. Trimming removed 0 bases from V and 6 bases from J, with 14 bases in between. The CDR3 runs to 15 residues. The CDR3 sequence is CSVEDERLYAGELFF. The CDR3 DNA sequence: TGCAGCGTTGAAGATGAGCGATTGTACGCCGGGGAGCTGTTTTTT.

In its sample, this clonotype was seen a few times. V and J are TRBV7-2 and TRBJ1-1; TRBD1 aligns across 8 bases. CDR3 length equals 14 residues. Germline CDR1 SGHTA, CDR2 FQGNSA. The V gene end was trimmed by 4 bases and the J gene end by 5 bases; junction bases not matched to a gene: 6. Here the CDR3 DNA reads TGTGCCAGCAGCTCGCAGGGGGCAAGGACTGAAGCTTTCTTT. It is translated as CASSSQGARTEAFF.

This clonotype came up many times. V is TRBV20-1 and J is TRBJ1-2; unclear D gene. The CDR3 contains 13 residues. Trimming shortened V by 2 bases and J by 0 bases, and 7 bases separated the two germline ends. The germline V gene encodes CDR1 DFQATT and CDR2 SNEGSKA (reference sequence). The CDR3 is CSARSPANYGYTF. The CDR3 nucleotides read TGCAGTGCTAGAAGCCCAGCTAACTATGGCTACACCTTC.

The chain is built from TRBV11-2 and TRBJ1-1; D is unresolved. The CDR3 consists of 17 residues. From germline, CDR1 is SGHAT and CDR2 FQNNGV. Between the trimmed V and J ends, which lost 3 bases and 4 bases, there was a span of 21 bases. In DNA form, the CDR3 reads TGTGCCAGCAGCTTGGGCCGGACTCCACTAAGGGTCACTGAAGCTTTCTTT. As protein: CASSLGRTPLRVTEAFF.

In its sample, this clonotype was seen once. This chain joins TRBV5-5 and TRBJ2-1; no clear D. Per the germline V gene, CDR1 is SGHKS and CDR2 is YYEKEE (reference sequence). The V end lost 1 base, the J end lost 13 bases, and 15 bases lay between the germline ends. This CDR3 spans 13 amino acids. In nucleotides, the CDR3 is TGTGCCAGCAGCTTGCTCACCCAAGAGACCCAGTTCTTC. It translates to CASSLLTQETQFF.

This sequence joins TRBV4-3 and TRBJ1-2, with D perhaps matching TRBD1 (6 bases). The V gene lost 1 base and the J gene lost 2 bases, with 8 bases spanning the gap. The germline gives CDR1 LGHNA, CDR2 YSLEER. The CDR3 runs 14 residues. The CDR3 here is CASSQGTENYGYTF. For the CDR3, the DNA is TGCGCCAGCAGCCAAGGGACAGAAAACTATGGCTACACCTTC.

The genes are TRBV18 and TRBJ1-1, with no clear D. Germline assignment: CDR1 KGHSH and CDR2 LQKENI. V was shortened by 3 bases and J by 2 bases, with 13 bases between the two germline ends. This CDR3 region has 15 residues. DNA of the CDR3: TGTGCCAGCTCACCTACTTATGACTTAAACACTGAAGCTTTCTTT. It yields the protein CASSPTYDLNTEAFF.

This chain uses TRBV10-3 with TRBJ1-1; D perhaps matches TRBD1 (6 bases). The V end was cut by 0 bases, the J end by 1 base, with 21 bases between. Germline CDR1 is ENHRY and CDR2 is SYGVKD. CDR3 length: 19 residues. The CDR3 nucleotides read TGTGCCATCAGTGAGTCGGTATCAGGGGCCCTGCCCCGGAACACTGAAGCTTTCTTT. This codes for CAISESVSGALPRNTEAFF.

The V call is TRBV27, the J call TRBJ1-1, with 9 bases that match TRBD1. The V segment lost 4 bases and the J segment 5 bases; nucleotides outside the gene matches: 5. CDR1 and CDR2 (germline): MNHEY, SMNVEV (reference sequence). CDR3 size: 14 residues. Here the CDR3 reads CASSSGQGKTEAFF. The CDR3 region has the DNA TGTGCCAGCAGTTCAGGACAGGGGAAGACTGAAGCTTTCTTT.

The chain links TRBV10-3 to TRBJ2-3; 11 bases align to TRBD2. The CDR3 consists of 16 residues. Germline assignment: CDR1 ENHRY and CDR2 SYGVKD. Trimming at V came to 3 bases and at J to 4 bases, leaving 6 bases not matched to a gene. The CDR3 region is CAISDTLAGEADTQYF. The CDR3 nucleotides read TGTGCCATCAGTGATACACTAGCGGGAGAGGCAGATACGCAGTATTTT.

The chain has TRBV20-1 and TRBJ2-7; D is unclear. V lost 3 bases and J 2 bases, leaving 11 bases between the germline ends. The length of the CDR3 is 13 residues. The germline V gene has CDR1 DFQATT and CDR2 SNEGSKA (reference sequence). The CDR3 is CSASAAETYEQYF. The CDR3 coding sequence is TGCAGTGCTAGCGCTGCGGAAACCTACGAGCAGTACTTC.

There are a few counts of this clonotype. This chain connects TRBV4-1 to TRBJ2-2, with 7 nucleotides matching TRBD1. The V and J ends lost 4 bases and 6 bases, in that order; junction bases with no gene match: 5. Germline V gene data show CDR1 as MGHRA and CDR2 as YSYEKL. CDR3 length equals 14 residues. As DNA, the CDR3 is TGCGCCAGCAGCCCCCGACAGGGCGCCGGGGAGCTGTTTTTT. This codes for CASSPRQGAGELFF.